The clone carrying this T cell receptor (beta chain) came up many times. Its antigen is unknown. Trimming took off 4 bases at V and 2 bases at J, with 18 bases between the two ends. The length of the CDR3 is 17 residues. Germline V gene sequence: CDR1 MNHNS, CDR2 SASEGT. These data originate in a study of T cells in Graves' hyperthyroidism and ophthalmopathy. Study-wide points: The blood repertoire included most of the expanded thyroid clonotypes above 0.001.

Researchers barred patients who had uncontrolled infection, other autoimmune disease, pregnancy or lactation. Amplified TCR beta CDR3 regions derived from RNA transcripts. TCR CDR3 underwent first-round RT-PCR with the HTBI primer set. TCRdb called the multiplex PCR reads again in MiXCR, with one record for every CDR3 protein. Of a few hundred thousand distinct CDR3 sequences listed, under 20% are singletons. Sequences were obtained from blood. The receptor was isolated from a woman aged 18-29 years with Graves' ophthalmopathy. This chain links TRBV6-1 with TRBJ2-1; the D gene is possibly TRBD1 (6 bases). CDR3 coding DNA: TGTGCCAGCAGTGCGCCTTTACAGGGTTGGACCTACAATGAGCAGTTCTTC. This encodes CASSAPLQGWTYNEQFF.